These 12 T cell receptor beta chains share one sample of origin, sequenced in a study of CD8+CD57+ T cells in acquired aplastic anemia. CDR3 and TCR beta VDJ profiling relied on a genomic DNA template. TCRdb independently ran MiXCR on the reads; one entry per CDR3 protein. The sample has a few hundred thousand distinct CDR3 sequences, around 60% seen once. Sequencing was carried out using sorted CD4+, CD8+, or CD8+CD57+ T cells (not recorded which) from PBMCs. These receptors all come from a human donor in good health.

A note on this clonotype: An end of the junction does not agree with germline; a read error may underlie this. This sequence joins TRBV5-1 and TRBJ2-3, with D hard to call. The V gene's germline CDR1 is SGHRS and CDR2 YFSETQ. This CDR3 contains 13 residues. CDR3 sequence reads: CASSLDSTDTQYF. The DNA of the CDR3 is TGTGCCAGCAGCTTGGACAGCACAGATACGCAGTATTTT. The full variable domain, its missing parts supplied by reference TRBV5-1 and TRBJ2-3, is KAGVTQTPRYLIKTRGQQVTLSCSPISGHRSVSWYQQTPGQGLQFLFEYFSETQRNKGNFPGRFSGRQFSNSRSEMNVSTLELGDSALYLCASSLDSTDTQYFGPGTRLTVL.

The V gene is TRBV2, the J gene TRBJ1-6; 9 bases match TRBD1. Per germline, CDR1 SNHLY and CDR2 FYNNEI. This CDR3 is built from 15 residues. The trim removed 5 bases at V and 5 bases at J, leaving 4 bases unmatched. The chain's CDR3 is CASSNRGPNNSPLHF. The CDR3 nucleotides read TGTGCCAGCAGTAACAGGGGGCCGAATAATTCACCCCTCCACTTT. The whole variable domain, filled in from reference TRBV2 and TRBJ1-6, reads EPEVTQTPSHQVTQMGQEVILRCVPISNHLYFYWYRQILGQKVEFLVSFYNNEISEKSEIFDDQFSVERPDGSNFTLKIRSTKLEDSAMYFCASSNRGPNNSPLHFGNGTRLTVT.

On this clonotype: As the CDR3 is not closed by the conserved phenylalanine or tryptophan, this likely results from a read error. The limits of the CDR3 on the DNA are not certain, so only TCRdb's listed CDR3 is given. V usage is TRBV5-6 and J usage is TRBJ2-7; whether TRBD1, the table's D call, matches the DNA was not checked. From its first to its last residue, the CDR3 has 10 amino acids. Germline assignment: CDR1 SGHDT and CDR2 YYEEEE. CDR3 residues: CASGPGRGSL.

The chain joins TRBV24-1 to TRBJ2-1, with 12 positions matching TRBD2. Trimming cost V 3 bases and J 8 bases; bases outside gene matches: 7. Germline V gene data show CDR1 as KGHDR and CDR2 as SFDVKD. CDR3 size: 16 residues. CDR3 sequence: CATSDPTSGGRDEQFF. The CDR3, as DNA: TGTGCCACCAGTGATCCCACTAGCGGGGGGAGGGATGAGCAGTTCTTC.

This chain connects TRBV20-1 to TRBJ2-1; D tentatively reads TRBD1 or TRBD2 (5 bases each). The CDR3 contains 13 residues. V was trimmed by 3 bases and J by 3 bases, leaving 9 bases between them. Germline CDR1 reads DFQATT; CDR2 reads SNEGSKA (reference sequence). CDR3 bases: TGCAGTGCTAGGTGGGGGATCTACAATGAGCAGTTCTTC. Translation: CSARWGIYNEQFF.

The chain combines TRBV20-1 with TRBJ1-6, with 8 bases that match TRBD1. Germline trimming cut 0 bases from V and 9 bases from J; bases unmatched to any gene: 10. Germline CDR1 DFQATT, CDR2 SNEGSKA (reference sequence). This CDR3 comprises 16 residues. CDR3 bases: TGCAGTGCTAGAGATATTGCGACAGGGGATTCTTCACCCCTCCACTTT. Translated: CSARDIATGDSSPLHF.

This clonotype was counted only a few times. This chain links TRBV7-8 with TRBJ1-6; the D gene is possibly TRBD1 (5 bases). V gave up 3 bases and J gave up 10 bases, with 19 bases separating them. CDR1 SGHVS and CDR2 FQNEAQ come from the germline V gene. This CDR3 region has 16 residues. As DNA, the CDR3 is TGTGCCAGCAGCTTTCACCAGGGACGCGGTGGATCACCCCTCCACTTT. It specifies CASSFHQGRGGSPLHF.

This clonotype was observed a handful of times. This chain joins TRBV7-9 and TRBJ1-6; perhaps TRBD1 as D (6 bases). This CDR3 is built from 14 residues. Per germline, CDR1 SEHNR and CDR2 FQNEAQ (reference sequence). V gave up 4 bases and J gave up 6 bases, with 10 bases separating them. The CDR3 spells CASSWDNGNSPLHF. Written as DNA, the CDR3 is TGTGCCAGCAGCTGGGACAACGGTAATTCACCCCTCCACTTT.

The table lists this clonotype with a few counts. The chain carries TRBV2 and TRBJ1-2; D is ambiguous. Trimming stripped 4 bases from V and 2 bases from J, with 8 bases between. CDR3 length equals 13 residues. Germline V gene lookup returns CDR1 SNHLY and CDR2 FYNNEI. The CDR3 nucleotides read TGTGCCAGCAGTGTTCAGATGAACTATGGCTACACCTTC. Translating it yields CASSVQMNYGYTF.

The chain has TRBV20-1 and TRBJ2-7, with D possibly TRBD2 on 6 matching bases. The CDR3 covers 15 residues. Germline CDR1 DFQATT, CDR2 SNEGSKA (reference sequence). The V and J ends lost 4 bases and 3 bases respectively, with 19 bases between them. Here the CDR3 DNA reads TGCAGTGCTAACATTGGACACGGGAGTTACTACGAGCAGTACTTC. Protein product: CSANIGHGSYYEQYF.

Ten or more counts support this clonotype. This chain uses TRBV14 with TRBJ1-4; 7 positions match TRBD1. Trimming took 3 bases from V and 8 from J; bases not matched to a gene: 6. Germline V lookup: CDR1 SGHDN, CDR2 FVKESK. The CDR3 extends over 14 amino acids. The CDR3 nucleotides are TGTGCCAGCAGCCAGACGGCAGGGGGAGAAAAACTGTTTTTT. Encoded protein: CASSQTAGGEKLFF.

This rearrangement joins TRBV10-3 to TRBJ1-4, with D hard to call. Trimming left V 2 bases short and J 5 bases short, with 6 bases between. This CDR3 is built from 13 residues. The germline CDR1 and CDR2 sequences are ENHRY and SYGVKD. The CDR3 region is CAISERSNEKLFF. The CDR3 nucleotides read TGTGCCATCAGTGAGCGGTCGAATGAAAAACTGTTTTTT.